Given below is one TCR beta chain in context. Its target is unknown. This specimen includes other DNA sequences encoding the same CDR3. This sample was included in a study of cytomegalovirus exposure and HLA in healthy donors. Turning to the study itself: Early released data comprised tens of millions of unique TCRs from HLA-typed donors.

Study observations and caveats: High sensitivity and specificity were reportedly achieved when the classifier diagnosed cytomegalovirus status. In a later analysis, TCR beta V- and J-gene trimming was associated with a missense DCLRE1C variant.

Germline-derived CDR1 and CDR2 are MRHNA and SNTAGT. V lost 0 bases and J lost 4; bases outside the gene matches: 0. The CDR3 is 15 amino acids. PCR primers comprised 60 Vbeta and 13 Jbeta primers. Repertoires were generated with immunoSEQ multiplex PCR, while TCRdb's copy carries only in-frame clones and drops some. The table has 150,000 to 200,000 clones, over 70% seen once. Sequences were obtained from PBMCs. This receptor was obtained from a male donor in good health and CMV-seronegative. V gene TRBV6-4 combines with J gene TRBJ2-3; 11 nucleotides agree with TRBD2. This chain's CDR3 is CASSDSSGGADTQYF. The CDR3 region has the DNA TGTGCCAGCAGTGACTCTAGCGGGGGGGCAGATACGCAGTATTTT.